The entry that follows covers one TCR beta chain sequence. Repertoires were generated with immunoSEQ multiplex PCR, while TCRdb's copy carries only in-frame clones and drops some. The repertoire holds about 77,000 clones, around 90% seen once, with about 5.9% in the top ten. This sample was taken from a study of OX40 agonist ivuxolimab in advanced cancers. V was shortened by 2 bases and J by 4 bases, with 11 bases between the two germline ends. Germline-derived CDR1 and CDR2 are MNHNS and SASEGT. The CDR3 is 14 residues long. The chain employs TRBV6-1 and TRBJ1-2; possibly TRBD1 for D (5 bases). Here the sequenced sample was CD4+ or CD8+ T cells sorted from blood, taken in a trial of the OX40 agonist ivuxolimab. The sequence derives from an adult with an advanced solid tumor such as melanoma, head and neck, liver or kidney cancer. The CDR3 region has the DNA TGTGCCAGCAGTGAACAGGGAGACTCCTATGGCTACACCTTC. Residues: CASSEQGDSYGYTF.